The 28 T cell receptor beta chains presented below share a single source sample, sequenced in a study of tumor-infiltrating lymphocytes in primary liver carcinoma. Co-extracted RNA and DNA came from about 19-30 mg of unsorted bulk tissue. The template, about 550 ng total RNA, yielded TCR beta cDNA made with a constant-region primer. A slightly modified ARM-PCR protocol with three nested multiplex PCR rounds produced these TCR beta libraries. The first two PCR rounds, roughly 11 cycles each, used TRBV1-TRBV30 forward primers and a C-beta reverse primer. TCRdb fed the multiplex PCR reads into MiXCR, producing one record per CDR3 protein. The table has some 190,000 distinct CDR3 sequences, roughly 80% seen once. The sample comprised tumor tissue from primary liver carcinoma. These receptors all come from a man aged 35 to 55 with primary liver carcinoma and hepatitis B virus infection.

Many counts were recorded for this clonotype. The V and J genes are TRBV5-1 and TRBJ1-4; 8 bases fit TRBD1. After removal of 0 bases from V and 7 bases from J, the junction contained 5 bases not matched to a gene. The CDR3 loop spans 15 amino acids. Germline CDR1 SGHRS, CDR2 YFSETQ. CDR3 DNA sequence: TGCGCCAGCAGCTTGGGTGGACAGGGTGGTGAAAAACTGTTTTTT. Translated: CASSLGGQGGEKLFF.

The V gene is TRBV29-1, the J gene TRBJ2-4; D gene unclear. CDR1 is SQVTM, CDR2 ANQGSEA, per germline. This CDR3 spans 12 amino acids. Here the CDR3 DNA reads TGCAGGCCATCTAGGGTGGTAAACATTCAGTACTTC. Residues: CRPSRVVNIQYF.

V gene TRBV4-1 combines with J gene TRBJ2-7, with D uncertain. CDR1 MGHRA and CDR2 YSYEKL come from the germline V gene. The germline V and J ends were trimmed by 2 bases and 1 base, with 12 bases remaining between them. This CDR3 has 15 residues. The CDR3 sequence is CASSQTYEGSYEQYF. For the CDR3, the DNA is TGCGCCAGCAGCCAAACCTACGAAGGATCCTACGAGCAGTACTTC.

This chain uses TRBV29-1 with TRBJ1-4; 11 bases map to TRBD1. Trimming at V came to 7 bases and at J to 14 bases, leaving 9 bases not matched to a gene. CDR1 is SQVTM, CDR2 ANQGSEA, per germline. The CDR3 runs to 12 residues. CDR3 in amino acids: CSALDRGLCLFF. CDR3 DNA: TGCAGCGCCCTGGACAGGGGGCTTTGCCTGTTTTTT. The complete variable domain, with remaining parts taken from reference TRBV29-1 and TRBJ1-4, reads SAVISQKPSRDICQRGTSLTIQCQVDSQVTMMFWYRQQPGQSLTLIATANQGSEATYESGFVIDKFPISRPNLTFSTLTVSNMSPEDSSIYLCSALDRGLCLFFGSGTQLSVL.

To note about this clonotype: An end of the junction does not agree with germline; a read error may underlie this. V gene TRBV11-2 combines with J gene TRBJ1-6, with TRBD1 as a possible D gene (5 bases). The V gene's germline CDR1 is SGHAT and CDR2 FQNNGV. The CDR3 has 16 residues. The CDR3 DNA reads TGTGCTAGCAGCTTAGGGGAGGGCGGTTATAATTCACCCCTCCACTTT. Translating gives CASSLGEGGYNSPLHF.

A note on this clonotype: A junction end diverges from the germline sequence, so it may reflect a read error. V is TRBV11-2 and J is TRBJ2-7; D possibly corresponds to TRBD2 (5 bases). The CDR3 spans 14 residues. Germline V gene sequence: CDR1 SGHAT, CDR2 FQNNGV. The CDR3, as DNA: TGTGACAGCAGCTCTAACGGGAACTCCTACGGGCAGTACTTC. This translates into CDSSSNGNSYGQYF.

Concerning this clonotype itself: The CDR3 end shows no conserved phenylalanine or tryptophan, and so a read error is likely. This sequence joins TRBV28 and TRBJ2-1, with 9 bases lining up with TRBD2. Unmatched junction bases numbered 12, after V lost 7 bases and J lost 5 bases. The CDR3 totals 16 residues. Germline CDR1 and CDR2: MDHEN and SYDVKM. The CDR3 DNA follows: TGTGCCAGCATTCCCCCGGGGCGGGGGGGCAACAATGAGCAGTTCTTA. Its protein product is CASIPPGRGGNNEQFL.

For this clonotype: A much larger clone lies a single base off, so this may be a read error. The chain is built from TRBV5-1 and TRBJ1-2; tentatively, D is TRBD1 (6 bases). CDR3 length equals 12 residues. Germline V gene data show CDR1 as SGHRS and CDR2 as YFSETQ. In DNA form, the CDR3 reads TGCGCCAGCAGCCAGGGACAATATGGCTACATCTTC. Encoded protein: CASSQGQYGYIF.

V gene TRBV11-1 combines with J gene TRBJ2-3; TRBD1 or TRBD2 may be the D gene (5 bases each). The germline V gene encodes CDR1 SGHAT and CDR2 FQDESV (reference sequence). The CDR3 runs to 19 residues. Here the CDR3 reads CVSNSGGSSVGARTDTQYF. The CDR3 DNA follows: TGTGTCAGTAACTCTGGGGGAAGCTCTGTTGGAGCCCGCACAGATACGCAGTATTTT.

Details on this clonotype: Mismatch with germline at one junction end may stem from a read error. The chain couples TRBV11-2 to TRBJ2-1, with D possibly matching TRBD2 (6 bases). The germline V gene has CDR1 SGHAT and CDR2 FQNNGV. This CDR3 has 15 amino acids. CDR3 sequence (DNA): TGTGCCAGTAGCCCCGGGACTTCTTCCTACTATGAGCTGTTCTTC. This encodes CASSPGTSSYYELFF.

By its share, this clonotype is medium-sized. The rearrangement links TRBV5-6 to TRBJ2-1, with D tentatively TRBD1 or TRBD2 (7 bases each). CDR1 is SGHDT and CDR2 is YYEEEE in the germline V gene. With 3 bases removed from V and 4 bases from J, the gap between germline ends came to 20 bases. The CDR3 has 17 amino acids. The CDR3 DNA reads TGTGCCAGCAGCTCGAACCTACAGGGGCGGGGGTACAATGAGCAGTTCTTC. Translated: CASSSNLQGRGYNEQFF.

For this clonotype: Since the CDR3 does not end with the conserved phenylalanine or tryptophan, this likely comes from a read error. The chain is built from TRBV11-2 and TRBJ2-5; D possibly matches TRBD1 or TRBD2 (5 bases each). In germline, CDR1 is SGHAT, CDR2 FQNNGV. This CDR3 region has 18 residues. V lost 5 bases and J 5 bases, leaving 27 bases between the germline ends. The CDR3 region is CASSPSSIQGTGWETQYI. CDR3 coding DNA: TGTGCCAGCAGCCCTAGCTCAATCCAGGGTACTGGATGGGAGACCCAGTACATC.

This clonotype was found once. One end of the junction varies from germline; a read error may be responsible. This chain uses TRBV5-4 with TRBJ1-1; no firm D call. Germline CDR1 SGHNT, CDR2 YYREEE (reference sequence). This CDR3 comprises 14 residues. The CDR3 bases are TGTGACAGCAGCTTTCCCTGGGTGAACACTGAAGCTTTCTTT. Protein: CDSSFPWVNTEAFF.

The CDR3 DNA follows: TGTGCCAGCTGGCAGACAGGGATACCAGATCAGCCCCAGCATTTT. Translating it yields CASWQTGIPDQPQHF. The chain combines TRBV12-3 or TRBV12-4 with TRBJ1-5; TRBD1 matches at 7 bases. With 8 bases clipped from V and 5 bases from J, the junction kept 12 bases outside the gene matches. The CDR3 runs 15 residues.

J is TRBJ2-7 and V is TRBV29-1; no firm D call. With 4 bases removed from V and 5 bases from J, the gap between germline ends came to 12 bases. Looked up from germline, CDR1 is SQVTM and CDR2 is ANQGSEA. The CDR3 contains 12 residues. The CDR3 loop is CSVGGGTNEQYF. In nucleotides, the CDR3 is TGCAGCGTTGGGGGTGGAACCAACGAGCAGTACTTC.

Note on this clonotype: A read error may produce the germline difference seen at one junction end. The chain's CDR3 is CASSFPETSGARNIQYF. DNA of the CDR3: TGTGCCAGCAGCTTTCCCGAAACTAGCGGGGCCAGAAACATTCAGTACTTC. V usage is TRBV11-1 and J usage is TRBJ2-4; 10 nucleotides line up with TRBD2. The CDR3 contains 17 residues. The V gene's germline CDR1 is SGHAT and CDR2 FQDESV (reference sequence).

This clonotype was recorded many times. V and J are TRBV7-8 and TRBJ2-7, with TRBD1 matching 11 bases. There are 15 residues in the CDR3. With 5 bases clipped from V and 4 bases from J, the junction kept 7 bases outside the gene matches. Germline CDR1 and CDR2: SGHVS and FQNEAQ. In DNA form, the CDR3 reads TGTGCCAGCAGCCACCGGGACAGGGGGGGGTACGAGCAGTACTTC. It encodes CASSHRDRGGYEQYF.

This clonotype was picked up one time. The junction departs from germline at one end; a sequencing error may be responsible. The chain employs TRBV4-3 and TRBJ2-7; possibly TRBD2 for D (7 bases). CDR1 and CDR2 (germline): LGHNA, YSLEER. This CDR3 spans 15 amino acids. As DNA, the CDR3 is TGCGCCAGCAGTCAAGATACGGGGGCGGGAGACGAGGAGTACTTC. It is translated as CASSQDTGAGDEEYF.

This chain links TRBV4-3 with TRBJ2-4; TRBD2 agrees at 10 bases. This CDR3 contains 19 residues. V shed 4 bases and J 5 bases; nucleotides not matched to a gene: 17. CDR1 LGHNA and CDR2 YSLEER come from the germline V gene. The CDR3 DNA is TGCGCCAGCAGCCTGCGACCAGCGGGGGGGTCCCCTGGGGAAAACATTCAGTACTTC. Protein sequence: CASSLRPAGGSPGENIQYF.

For this clonotype: It is likely a read error, because the conserved phenylalanine at the end of the CDR3 is missing. The DNA is omitted, as the CDR3 cannot be located on it reliably, and the CDR3 follows TCRdb's listing. J is TRBJ2-1 and V is TRBV11-2; the table calls TRBD1, which could not be checked here. The CDR3 length is 13 residues, termini included. Germline CDR1 is SGHAT and CDR2 is FQNNGV. The CDR3 is CASSFIGVNELFL.

This chain links TRBV5-1 with TRBJ2-3; no firm D call. V was clipped by 0 bases and J by 0 bases, with 11 bases between them. CDR1 is SGHRS and CDR2 is YFSETQ in the germline V gene. The CDR3 totals 16 residues. Here the CDR3 reads CASSLDGRDSTDTQYF. The CDR3 region has the DNA TGCGCCAGCAGCTTGGACGGCCGTGATAGCACAGATACGCAGTATTTT.

To note about this clonotype: Its ends do not fully match the called genes, so a read error is possible. The J gene is TRBJ1-2, the V gene TRBV5-1; D is unresolved. CDR3 length equals 14 residues. Germline-derived CDR1 and CDR2 are SGHRS and YFSETQ. The CDR3 DNA reads as TGCGCCAGCATGAACCAAGGAGGCGGCTATGGCTATATCTTC. As protein: CASMNQGGGYGYIF.

For this clonotype: This CDR3 is missing its conserved last phenylalanine or tryptophan, likely due to a read error. This chain joins TRBV15 and TRBJ2-2; 8 bases map to TRBD2. The germline gives CDR1 LNHNV, CDR2 YYDKDF (reference sequence). The CDR3 has 14 amino acids. V was pared by 3 bases and J by 3 bases, with 0 bases of the junction left unmatched. In DNA form, the CDR3 reads TGTGCCACCAGCAGGACTAGCGACACCGGGGAGCTGTTTTCT. Encoded protein: CATSRTSDTGELFS.

For this clonotype: With a much larger clone just one base away, this may be a read error. This sequence joins TRBV4-1 and TRBJ2-1; D might be TRBD1 or TRBD2, each matching 6 bases. The CDR3 covers 17 residues. Germline loops: CDR1 MGHRA, CDR2 YSYEKL. Trimming cost V 6 bases and J 0 bases, with 18 bases left between them. CDR3 DNA sequence: TGCGCCAGCAGTCCCGAAAGGGGGGCGAACTCCTACAATGAGCAGTTCTTC. Protein sequence: CASSPERGANSYNEQFF.

This chain links TRBV2 with TRBJ2-2; a weak D match, TRBD2 (5 bases). The germline V gene encodes CDR1 SNHLY and CDR2 FYNNEI. This CDR3 has 14 amino acids. The V gene lost 6 bases and the J gene lost 4 bases, with 12 bases spanning the gap. The CDR3 here is CASSLTGSTGELFF. The CDR3 region has the DNA TGTGCCAGCAGCCTGACTGGGAGCACCGGGGAGCTGTTTTTT. The whole variable domain, filled in from reference TRBV2 and TRBJ2-2, reads EPEVTQTPSHQVTQMGQEVILRCVPISNHLYFYWYRQILGQKVEFLVSFYNNEISEKSEIFDDQFSVERPDGSNFTLKIRSTKLEDSAMYFCASSLTGSTGELFFGEGSRLTVL.

About this clonotype itself: This CDR3 fails to terminate in the conserved phenylalanine or tryptophan, so it likely reflects a read error. It is unclear where the CDR3 begins or ends on the DNA, so no DNA is shown, and the CDR3 is as TCRdb lists it. V gene TRBV29-1 combines with J gene TRBJ1-2. The length of the CDR3 is 15 amino acids, counting both ends. The germline V gene has CDR1 SQVTM and CDR2 ANQGSEA. The CDR3 region is CNVGQGWGMGYGYTV.

With regard to this clonotype: The CDR3 does not close with the conserved phenylalanine or tryptophan, likely indicating a read error. The chain employs TRBV4-2 and TRBJ2-1; D call uncertain. The CDR3 extends over 14 amino acids. The V gene lost 3 bases and the J gene lost 7 bases, with 13 bases spanning the gap. From germline, CDR1 is LGHNA and CDR2 YNFKEQ. CDR3 loop: CASSHEVETNEQFL. In DNA form, the CDR3 reads TGTGCCAGCAGCCATGAAGTAGAAACGAATGAGCAGTTCTTA.

This chain links TRBV29-1 with TRBJ2-5; weak D call: TRBD1 (5 bases). The DNA end is more similar to TRBJ2-1, so the J call may be wrong. The CDR3 has 14 residues. Germline V gives CDR1 SQVTM, CDR2 ANQGSEA. The CDR3 DNA reads TGCAGCTTTAGGACAACATCGTTCCAAGAGACCCAGTTCTTC. This encodes CSFRTTSFQETQFF.